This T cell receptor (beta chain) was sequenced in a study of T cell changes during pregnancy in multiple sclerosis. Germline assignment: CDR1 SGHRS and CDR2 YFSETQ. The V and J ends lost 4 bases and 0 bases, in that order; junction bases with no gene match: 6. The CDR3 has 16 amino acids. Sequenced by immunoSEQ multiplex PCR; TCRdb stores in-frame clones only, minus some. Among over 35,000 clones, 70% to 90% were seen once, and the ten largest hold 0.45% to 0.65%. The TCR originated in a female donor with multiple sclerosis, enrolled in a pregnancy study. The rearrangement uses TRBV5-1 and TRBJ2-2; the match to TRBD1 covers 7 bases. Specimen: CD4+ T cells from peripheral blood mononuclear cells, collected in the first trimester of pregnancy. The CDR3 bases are TGCGCCAGCAGCATGGGACAGAAATCGAACACCGGGGAGCTGTTTTTT. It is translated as CASSMGQKSNTGELFF.